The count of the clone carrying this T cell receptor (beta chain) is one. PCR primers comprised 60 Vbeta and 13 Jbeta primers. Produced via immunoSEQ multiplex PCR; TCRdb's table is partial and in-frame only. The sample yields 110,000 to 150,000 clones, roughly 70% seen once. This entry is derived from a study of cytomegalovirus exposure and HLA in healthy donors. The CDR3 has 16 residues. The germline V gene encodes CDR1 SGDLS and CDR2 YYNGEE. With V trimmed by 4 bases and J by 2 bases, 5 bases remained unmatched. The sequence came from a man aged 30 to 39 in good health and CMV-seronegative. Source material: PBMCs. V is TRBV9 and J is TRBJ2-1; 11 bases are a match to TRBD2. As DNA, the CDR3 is TGTGCCAGCAGCACCGGGACTAGCGGACCCTACAATGAGCAGTTCTTC. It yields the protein CASSTGTSGPYNEQFF. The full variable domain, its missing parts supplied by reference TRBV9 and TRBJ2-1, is DSGVTQTPKHLITATGQRVTLRCSPRSGDLSVYWYQQSLDQGLQFLIQYYNGEERAKGNILERFSAQQFPDLHSELNLSSLELGDSALYFCASSTGTSGPYNEQFFGPGTRLTVL.